This entry features one T cell receptor beta chain sequence. From germline, CDR1 is MNHEY and CDR2 SVGAGI. After removal of 2 bases from V and 2 bases from J, the junction contained 8 bases not matched to a gene. CDR3 size: 16 residues. TCRdb's table, derived via immunoSEQ multiplex PCR, lists solely in-frame clones and lacks some. The sample holds roughly 39,000 clones, roughly 91% seen once. The entry originates in a study of T cell changes during pregnancy in multiple sclerosis. The origin of this receptor is a female donor in good health, enrolled as a control in a pregnancy study. The chain has TRBV6-5 and TRBJ1-2; TRBD1 matches at 7 bases. The starting material was CD4+ T cells from peripheral blood mononuclear cells, obtained after pregnancy. The chain's CDR3 is CASSYPIQGKNYGYTF. CDR3 DNA sequence: TGTGCCAGCAGTTACCCGATACAGGGGAAAAACTATGGCTACACCTTC.